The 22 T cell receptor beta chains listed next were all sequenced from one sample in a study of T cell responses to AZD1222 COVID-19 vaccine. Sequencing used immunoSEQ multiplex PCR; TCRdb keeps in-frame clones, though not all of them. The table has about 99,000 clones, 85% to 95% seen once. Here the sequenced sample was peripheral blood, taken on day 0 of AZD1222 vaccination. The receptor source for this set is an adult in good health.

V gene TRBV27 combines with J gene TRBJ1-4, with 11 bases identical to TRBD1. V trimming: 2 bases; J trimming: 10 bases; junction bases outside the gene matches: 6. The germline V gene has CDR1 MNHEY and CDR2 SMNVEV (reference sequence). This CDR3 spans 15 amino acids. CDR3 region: CASSLQGQGVGKLFF. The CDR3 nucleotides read TGTGCCAGCAGTTTACAGGGACAGGGGGTAGGAAAACTGTTTTTT.

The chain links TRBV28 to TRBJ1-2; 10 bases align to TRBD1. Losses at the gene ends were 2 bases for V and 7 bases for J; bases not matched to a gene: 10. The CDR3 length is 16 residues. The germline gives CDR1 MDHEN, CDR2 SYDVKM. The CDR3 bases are TGTGCCAGCAGTTTACCCCAGGGACAGGGGAAAAGTGGCTACACCTTC. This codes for CASSLPQGQGKSGYTF.

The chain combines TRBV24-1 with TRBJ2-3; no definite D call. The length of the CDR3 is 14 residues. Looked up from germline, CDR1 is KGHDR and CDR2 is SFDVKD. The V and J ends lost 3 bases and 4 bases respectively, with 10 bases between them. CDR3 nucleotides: TGTGCCACCAGTGATCCTGACTTCCCAGATACGCAGTATTTT. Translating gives CATSDPDFPDTQYF.

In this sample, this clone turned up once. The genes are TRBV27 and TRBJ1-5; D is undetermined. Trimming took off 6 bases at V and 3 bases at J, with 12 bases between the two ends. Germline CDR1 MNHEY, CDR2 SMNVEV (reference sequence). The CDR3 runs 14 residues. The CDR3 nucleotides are TGTGCCAGCAGCATAGGTATCCACAATCAGCCCCAGCATTTT. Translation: CASSIGIHNQPQHF.

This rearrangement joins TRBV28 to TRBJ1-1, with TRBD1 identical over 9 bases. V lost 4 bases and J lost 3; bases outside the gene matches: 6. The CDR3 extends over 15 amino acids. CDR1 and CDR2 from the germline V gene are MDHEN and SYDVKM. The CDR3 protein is CASSYRGLVDTEAFF. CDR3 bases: TGTGCCAGCAGTTACAGGGGGCTCGTGGACACTGAAGCTTTCTTT. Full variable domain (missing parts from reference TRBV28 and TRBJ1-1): DVKVTQSSRYLVKRTGEKVFLECVQDMDHENMFWYRQDPGLGLRLIYFSYDVKMKEKGDIPEGYSVSREKKERFSLILESASTNQTSMYLCASSYRGLVDTEAFFGQGTRLTVV.

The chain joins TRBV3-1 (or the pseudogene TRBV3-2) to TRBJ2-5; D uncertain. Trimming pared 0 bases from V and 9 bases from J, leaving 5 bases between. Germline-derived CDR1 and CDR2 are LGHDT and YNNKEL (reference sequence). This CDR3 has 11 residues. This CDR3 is CASSQDGPQYF. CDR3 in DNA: TGTGCCAGCAGCCAAGACGGTCCCCAGTACTTC.

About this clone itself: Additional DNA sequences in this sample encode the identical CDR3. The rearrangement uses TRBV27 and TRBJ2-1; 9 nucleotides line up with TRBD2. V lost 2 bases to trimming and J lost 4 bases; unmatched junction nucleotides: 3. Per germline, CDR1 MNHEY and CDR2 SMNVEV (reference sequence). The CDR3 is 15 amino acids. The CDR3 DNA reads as TGTGCCAGCAGTTTAGGCCTAGCGGGATACAATGAGCAGTTCTTC. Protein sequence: CASSLGLAGYNEQFF.

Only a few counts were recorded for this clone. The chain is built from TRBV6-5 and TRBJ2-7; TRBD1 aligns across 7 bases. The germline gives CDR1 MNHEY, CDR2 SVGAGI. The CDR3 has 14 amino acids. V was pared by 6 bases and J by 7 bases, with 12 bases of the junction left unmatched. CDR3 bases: TGTGCCAGCAGGAAGACAGGGTTGAGTGGGGAGCAGTACTTC. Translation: CASRKTGLSGEQYF.

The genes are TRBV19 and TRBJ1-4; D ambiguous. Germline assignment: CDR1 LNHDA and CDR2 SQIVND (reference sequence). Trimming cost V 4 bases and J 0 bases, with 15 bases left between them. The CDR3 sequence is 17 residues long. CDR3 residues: CASSRSPIQATNEKLFF. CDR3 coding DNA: TGTGCCAGTAGTAGATCCCCAATTCAAGCAACTAATGAAAAACTGTTTTTT. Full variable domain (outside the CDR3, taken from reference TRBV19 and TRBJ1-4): DGGITQSPKYLFRKEGQNVTLSCEQNLNHDAMYWYRQDPGQGLRLIYYSQIVNDFQKGDIAEGYSVSREKKESFPLTVTSAQKNPTAFYLCASSRSPIQATNEKLFFGSGTQLSVL.

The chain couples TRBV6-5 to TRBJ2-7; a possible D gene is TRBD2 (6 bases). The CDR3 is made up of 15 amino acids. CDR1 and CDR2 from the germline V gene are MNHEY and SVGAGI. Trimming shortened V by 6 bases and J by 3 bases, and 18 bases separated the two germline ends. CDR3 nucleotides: TGTGCCAGCAGATCCCAAGCGGGCCGAGACTACGAGCAGTACTTC. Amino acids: CASRSQAGRDYEQYF.

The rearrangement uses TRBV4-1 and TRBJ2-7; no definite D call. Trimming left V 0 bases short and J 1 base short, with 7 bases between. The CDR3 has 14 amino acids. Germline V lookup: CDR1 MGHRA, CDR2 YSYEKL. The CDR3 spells CASSQDPGSYEQYF. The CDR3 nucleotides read TGCGCCAGCAGCCAAGATCCAGGATCCTACGAGCAGTACTTC.

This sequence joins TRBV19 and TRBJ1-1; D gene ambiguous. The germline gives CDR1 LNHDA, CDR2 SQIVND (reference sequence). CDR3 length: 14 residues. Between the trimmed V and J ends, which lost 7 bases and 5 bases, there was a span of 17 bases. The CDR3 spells CASTSRGEWTEAFF. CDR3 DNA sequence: TGTGCCAGTACCTCACGCGGGGAGTGGACTGAAGCTTTCTTT. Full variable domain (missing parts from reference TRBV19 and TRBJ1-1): DGGITQSPKYLFRKEGQNVTLSCEQNLNHDAMYWYRQDPGQGLRLIYYSQIVNDFQKGDIAEGYSVSREKKESFPLTVTSAQKNPTAFYLCASTSRGEWTEAFFGQGTRLTVV.

The CDR3 here is CASSQEGYRPWGLAGVSREQFF. The CDR3 coding sequence is TGTGCCAGCAGCCAAGAGGGGTACCGGCCGTGGGGACTAGCGGGAGTCTCTCGTGAGCAGTTCTTC. The chain uses TRBV3-1 (or the pseudogene TRBV3-2) and TRBJ2-1, with 14 bases identical to TRBD2. Trimming took 0 bases from V and 9 from J; bases not matched to a gene: 22. The CDR3 runs 22 residues. Looked up from germline, CDR1 is LGHDT and CDR2 is YNNKEL (reference sequence).

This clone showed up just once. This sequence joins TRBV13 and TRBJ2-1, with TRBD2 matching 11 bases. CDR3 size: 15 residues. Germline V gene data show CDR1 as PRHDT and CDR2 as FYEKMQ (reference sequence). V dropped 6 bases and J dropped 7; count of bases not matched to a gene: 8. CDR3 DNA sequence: TGTGCCAGCAGAAGCGCTAGCGGGAGGTATAATGAGCAGTTCTTC. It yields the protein CASRSASGRYNEQFF.

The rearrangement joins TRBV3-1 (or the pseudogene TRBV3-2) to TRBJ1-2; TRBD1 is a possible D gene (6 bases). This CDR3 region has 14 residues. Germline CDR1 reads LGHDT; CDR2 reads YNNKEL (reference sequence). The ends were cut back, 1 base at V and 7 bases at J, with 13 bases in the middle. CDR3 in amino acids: CASSQAGVLSGYTF. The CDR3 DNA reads TGTGCCAGCAGCCAAGCAGGGGTTCTAAGTGGCTACACCTTC.

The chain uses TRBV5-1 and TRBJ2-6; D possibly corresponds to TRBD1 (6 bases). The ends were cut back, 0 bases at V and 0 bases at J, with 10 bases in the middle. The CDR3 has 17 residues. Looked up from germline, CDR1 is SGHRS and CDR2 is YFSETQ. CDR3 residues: CASSLAGTNSGANVLTF. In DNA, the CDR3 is TGCGCCAGCAGCTTGGCCGGGACAAACTCTGGGGCCAACGTCCTGACTTTC.

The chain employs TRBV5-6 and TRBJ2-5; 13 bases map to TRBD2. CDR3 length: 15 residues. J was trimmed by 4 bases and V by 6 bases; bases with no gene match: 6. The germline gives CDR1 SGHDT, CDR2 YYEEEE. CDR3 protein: CASNEWTSGRETQYF. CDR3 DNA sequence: TGTGCCAGCAACGAATGGACTAGCGGGAGAGAGACCCAGTACTTC.

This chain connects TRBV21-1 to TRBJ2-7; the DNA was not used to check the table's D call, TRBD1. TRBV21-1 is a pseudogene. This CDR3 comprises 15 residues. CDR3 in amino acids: CASSKFWGRAYEQYF. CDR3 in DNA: TGTGCCAGCAGCAAATTCTGGGGCCGAGCCTACGAGCAGTACTTC.

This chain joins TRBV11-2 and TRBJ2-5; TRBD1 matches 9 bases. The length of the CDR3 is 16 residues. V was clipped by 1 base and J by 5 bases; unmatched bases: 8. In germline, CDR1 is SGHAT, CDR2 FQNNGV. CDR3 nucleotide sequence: TGTGCCAGCAGCTTAGGTGGGACAGGGTCGGGGGAGACCCAGTACTTC. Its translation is CASSLGGTGSGETQYF.

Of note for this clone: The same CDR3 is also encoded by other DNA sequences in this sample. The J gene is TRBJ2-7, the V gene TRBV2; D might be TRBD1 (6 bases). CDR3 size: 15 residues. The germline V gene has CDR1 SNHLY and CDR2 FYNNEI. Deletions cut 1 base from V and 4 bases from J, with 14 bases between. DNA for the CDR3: TGTGCCAGCAGTGAAGAGGGGACCAGGGGATACGAGCAGTACTTC. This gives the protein CASSEEGTRGYEQYF.

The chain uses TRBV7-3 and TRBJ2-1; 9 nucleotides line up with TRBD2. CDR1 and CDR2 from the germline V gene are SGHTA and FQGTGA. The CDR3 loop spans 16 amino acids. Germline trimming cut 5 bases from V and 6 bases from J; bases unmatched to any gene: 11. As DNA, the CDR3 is TGTGCCAGCAGCGCAGGGGCAGCGGGAGGTATCAATGAGCAGTTCTTC. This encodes CASSAGAAGGINEQFF.

The CDR3 reads CASSQGPISYEQYF. CDR3 DNA sequence: TGCGCCAGCAGCCAAGGCCCGATCTCCTACGAGCAGTACTTC. This chain links TRBV4-1 with TRBJ2-7; D gene uncertain. Germline-derived CDR1 and CDR2 are MGHRA and YSYEKL. The V end lost 1 base, the J end lost 0 bases, and 7 bases lay between the germline ends. The CDR3 contains 14 residues.